The entry below describes one T cell receptor beta chain. Seattle patients were enrolled while actively infected and followed longitudinally. In the authors' methods: Reference gene primer amplification yielded estimated nucleated cell counts. Libraries were prepared by immunoSEQ multiplex PCR; TCRdb keeps only in-frame clonotypes and omits some of them. For V, J and clone size, that table is used; D and trimming come from the DNA. The table includes about 34,000 clones, about 84% detected once. Germline V gene data show CDR1 as LGHNA and CDR2 as YSLEER. The length of the CDR3 is 15 residues. V lost 4 bases to trimming and J lost 3 bases; unmatched junction nucleotides: 5. This entry comes from a study of blood T cell repertoires in COVID-19. The overall study: From T cells, B-cell-depleted T cells, or PBMCs came the material, which was cDNA or gDNA.

Sequencing was performed on peripheral blood. This clonotype originated in a man between 65 and 85 years old with COVID-19, enrolled during active disease. The chain couples TRBV4-3 to TRBJ2-7; 11 bases align to TRBD2. Here the CDR3 DNA reads TGCGCCAGCAGCCCCCGACTAGCGGGGCTCTACGAGCAGTACTTC. Translated: CASSPRLAGLYEQYF.